This TCR beta chain was recovered during a study of shared clonotypes between healthy human individuals. Notes on the study in general: Only blood samples were collected, and tissue repertoires likely differ.

The method was immunoSEQ multiplex PCR; TCRdb's version includes in-frame clones alone and lacks a portion of them. The sample includes about 2.2 million clones, 85% to 95% of them seen just once. CDR3 length: 15 amino acids. Germline V gene sequence: CDR1 SEHNR, CDR2 FQNEAQ (reference sequence). The junction had 4 bases not matched to a gene; V was cut back by 5 bases and J by 4 bases. Cells designated naive CD8 were CD45RO-negative and were positively selected for CCR7, with terminally differentiated effector memory CD45RA+ cells excluded. Adults of Caucasian background living in Nashville, Tennessee made up all donors. Worth noting for this clone: Its antigen is as yet unknown. This sample includes further DNA sequences coding for the same CDR3.

V gene TRBV7-9 combines with J gene TRBJ2-7; 14 nucleotides line up with TRBD2. This sequence was found in a man aged 18 to 29 in good health. Some clones in this sample may be carry-over from other donors' samples. The sequenced sample was naive CD8+ T cells from PBMCs. In DNA, the CDR3 is TGTGCCAGCAGCCCTCGGACTAGCGGGAGGTACGAGCAGTACTTC. This encodes CASSPRTSGRYEQYF.